This T cell receptor beta chain is from a study of shared clonotypes between healthy human individuals. As for the study in general: Samples came from two female and a few male donors aged 18 to 49.

The CDR3 extends over 15 amino acids. Per germline, CDR1 MDHEN and CDR2 SYDVKM. Losses at the gene ends were 2 bases for V and 4 bases for J; bases not matched to a gene: 7. Terminally differentiated effector memory CD45RA+ cells were excluded from the naive CD8 cells, which were CD45RO-negative and positively selected for CCR7. Here immunoSEQ multiplex PCR was the method, and the copy in TCRdb shows in-frame clones only, minus some. In the table there are 500,000 to 700,000 clones, roughly 95% of which are singletons. The sequenced sample consisted of naive CD8+ T cells sorted from blood. The V and J genes are TRBV28 and TRBJ1-1; 7 nucleotides align to TRBD1. The sequence was obtained from a woman younger than 45 in good health. The CDR3, as DNA: TGTGCCAGCAGTTTAGACCAGGGGGTGTTCACTGAAGCTTTCTTT. Translated: CASSLDQGVFTEAFF.